Each of the 17 T cell receptor beta chains below was sequenced from the same sample in a study of cytomegalovirus exposure and HLA in healthy donors. PCR amplification relied on 60 Vbeta primers (plus 13 Jbeta primers). Some clones are missing from TCRdb's copy, which holds only in-frame ones; the method was immunoSEQ multiplex PCR. The data contain 100,000 or so clones, around 72% of them singletons. Sequences were obtained from PBMCs. Receptor source: a male donor in good health and CMV-seropositive.

This chain uses TRBV18 with TRBJ1-2; 8 bases are shared with TRBD1. V was clipped by 3 bases and J by 5 bases; unmatched bases: 8. Germline CDR1 is KGHSH and CDR2 is LQKENI. CDR3 length: 15 residues. The CDR3 protein is CASSPRTGSEYGYTF. As DNA, the CDR3 is TGTGCCAGCTCACCTAGGACAGGGAGTGAGTATGGCTACACCTTC.

The V call is TRBV28, the J call TRBJ1-5, with unresolved D. Trimming removed 2 bases from V and 6 bases from J, with 8 bases in between. The germline V gene encodes CDR1 MDHEN and CDR2 SYDVKM. The CDR3 contains 13 residues. The DNA of the CDR3 is TGTGCCAGCAGTTTAGCGATGAGTCAGCCCCAGCATTTT. Translation gives CASSLAMSQPQHF. Together with reference TRBV28 and TRBJ1-5, the CDR3 gives the full variable domain: DVKVTQSSRYLVKRTGEKVFLECVQDMDHENMFWYRQDPGLGLRLIYFSYDVKMKEKGDIPEGYSVSREKKERFSLILESASTNQTSMYLCASSLAMSQPQHFGDGTRLSIL.

The chain uses TRBV7-9 and TRBJ1-2; 12 nucleotides match TRBD1. This CDR3 contains 14 residues. J was trimmed by 8 bases and V by 6 bases; bases with no gene match: 7. The V gene's germline CDR1 is SEHNR and CDR2 FQNEAQ (reference sequence). The CDR3 bases are TGTGCCAGCAGTTCGGCAGGGACAGGGGGCGGCTACACCTTC. Translated: CASSSAGTGGGYTF.

This sequence joins TRBV9 and TRBJ1-5, with 7 bases aligning to TRBD1. J gave up 6 bases and V 0 bases, and 9 bases lay outside the gene matches. Germline V CDR1 and CDR2: SGDLS, YYNGEE. The CDR3 extends over 16 amino acids. This chain's CDR3 is CASSVGVGGSSQPQHF. The CDR3 region has the DNA TGTGCCAGCAGCGTAGGGGTAGGGGGCTCGAGTCAGCCCCAGCATTTT.

The chain is built from TRBV23-1 and TRBJ2-7, with 12 bases that match TRBD2. TRBV23-1 is an ORF, with its function uncertain. After removal of 3 bases from V and 0 bases from J, the junction contained 3 bases not matched to a gene. The CDR3 is made up of 16 amino acids. DNA for the CDR3: TGCGCCAGCAGTCATCCACTAGCGGGGGGCTCCTACGAGCAGTACTTC. It codes for CASSHPLAGGSYEQYF.

This clone was picked up a small number of times. The J gene is TRBJ2-7, the V gene TRBV6-5; D is uncertain. V was clipped by 5 bases and J by 2 bases, with 13 bases between them. The CDR3 totals 14 residues. From germline, CDR1 is MNHEY and CDR2 SVGAGI. CDR3 in amino acids: CASSPPRRTYEQYF. The CDR3 coding sequence is TGTGCCAGCAGTCCTCCGCGGAGAACCTACGAGCAGTACTTC.

V gene TRBV2 combines with J gene TRBJ2-5; D is perhaps TRBD1 (5 bases). Trimming pared 6 bases from V and 2 bases from J, leaving 7 bases between. Germline assignment: CDR1 SNHLY and CDR2 FYNNEI. CDR3 size: 12 residues. The CDR3, as DNA: TGTGCCAGCAGACAGGAACAAGAGACCCAGTACTTC. This sequence encodes CASRQEQETQYF.

The chain uses TRBV14 and TRBJ1-2; TRBD1 matches 7 bases. V lost 5 bases and J lost 7; bases outside the gene matches: 4. CDR1 and CDR2 (germline): SGHDN, FVKESK. CDR3 length: 12 residues. CDR3 sequence (DNA): TGTGCCAGCAGCTTGACAGGGTCTGGCTACACCTTC. It specifies CASSLTGSGYTF.

The genes are TRBV30 and TRBJ2-5, with D perhaps TRBD2 (7 bases). Germline loops: CDR1 GTSNPN, CDR2 SVGIG (reference sequence). The CDR3 extends over 16 amino acids. Deletions cut 5 bases from V and 7 bases from J, with 26 bases between. For the CDR3, the DNA is TGTGCCTGGCGAAACGAGGGAGGGGGGCCGGGGTGGACCCAGTACTTC. Its protein product is CAWRNEGGGPGWTQYF.

The chain employs TRBV4-1 and TRBJ1-1, with 10 bases that match TRBD1. CDR1 is MGHRA, CDR2 YSYEKL, per germline. The CDR3 length is 13 residues. The V and J ends lost 7 bases and 5 bases, in that order; junction bases with no gene match: 4. Written as DNA, the CDR3 is TGCGCCAGCATCCCGGGACAGGGGACTGAAGCTTTCTTT. It translates to CASIPGQGTEAFF.

V usage is TRBV7-9 and J usage is TRBJ1-2; a weak D match, TRBD1 (5 bases). There are 13 residues in the CDR3. The germline V gene has CDR1 SEHNR and CDR2 FQNEAQ (reference sequence). The ends were cut back, 1 base at V and 2 bases at J, with 5 bases in the middle. The DNA of the CDR3 is TGTGCCAGCAGCTTAGAGGGGAACTATGGCTACACCTTC. It yields the protein CASSLEGNYGYTF. The whole variable domain, filled in from reference TRBV7-9 and TRBJ1-2, reads DTGVSQNPRHKITKRGQNVTFRCDPISEHNRLYWYRQTLGQGPEFLTYFQNEAQLEKSRLLSDRFSAERPKGSFSTLEIQRTEQGDSAMYLCASSLEGNYGYTFGSGTRLTVV.

The J gene is TRBJ1-5, the V gene TRBV19, with D maybe TRBD1 (5 bases). Germline CDR1 LNHDA, CDR2 SQIVND (reference sequence). Trimming took 8 bases from V and 2 from J, leaving 13 bases between them. CDR3 size: 14 residues. CDR3 in amino acids: CASAGYGGNQPQHF. As DNA, the CDR3 is TGTGCCAGTGCAGGGTATGGAGGCAATCAGCCCCAGCATTTT.

The chain is built from TRBV30 and TRBJ1-6; maybe TRBD1 (5 bases). The CDR3 length is 17 residues. CDR1 and CDR2 from the germline V gene are GTSNPN and SVGIG (reference sequence). Trimming took off 0 bases at V and 8 bases at J, with 20 bases between the two ends. The DNA of the CDR3 is TGTGCCTGGAGTGTGCCAAGGTCTACCCGGGGGGATTCACCCCTCCACTTT. It translates to CAWSVPRSTRGDSPLHF.

The gene calls are TRBV5-1 and TRBJ2-7; TRBD1 is a possible D gene (6 bases). V lost 0 bases to trimming and J lost 7 bases, with 11 bases between them. This CDR3 is built from 13 residues. Germline V gene lookup returns CDR1 SGHRS and CDR2 YFSETQ. The CDR3 DNA follows: TGCGCCAGCAGCTTGGCCAGGGGTCGAGAGCAGTACTTC. Its protein is CASSLARGREQYF. The entire variable domain, with the rest obtained from reference TRBV5-1 and TRBJ2-7, is as follows: KAGVTQTPRYLIKTRGQQVTLSCSPISGHRSVSWYQQTPGQGLQFLFEYFSETQRNKGNFPGRFSGRQFSNSRSEMNVSTLELGDSALYLCASSLARGREQYFGPGTRLTVT.

V usage is TRBV19 and J usage is TRBJ1-5, with 8 bases identical to TRBD1. The CDR3 is made up of 14 amino acids. Germline lookup yields CDR1 LNHDA and CDR2 SQIVND (reference sequence). The junction had 6 bases not matched to a gene; V was cut back by 6 bases and J by 5 bases. The CDR3 region has the DNA TGTGCCAGTAGGGGACAGGAAAGCTATCAGCCCCAGCATTTT. It codes for CASRGQESYQPQHF.

V usage is TRBV2 and J usage is TRBJ2-1, with D possibly TRBD1 on 5 matching bases. The ends were cut back, 9 bases at V and 7 bases at J, with 13 bases in the middle. Germline values: CDR1 SNHLY, CDR2 FYNNEI. This CDR3 contains 12 residues. The chain's CDR3 is CASRRQRNEQFF. In DNA, the CDR3 is TGTGCCAGTAGGAGACAGAGAAATGAGCAGTTCTTC.

J is TRBJ1-2 and V is TRBV4-3; perhaps TRBD1 as D (5 bases). Per germline, CDR1 LGHNA and CDR2 YSLEER. V was trimmed by 1 base and J by 1 base, leaving 10 bases between them. The CDR3 contains 15 residues. The CDR3 loop is CASSQGGTNNYGYTF. The CDR3 region has the DNA TGCGCCAGCAGCCAAGGGGGGACTAATAACTATGGCTACACCTTC.